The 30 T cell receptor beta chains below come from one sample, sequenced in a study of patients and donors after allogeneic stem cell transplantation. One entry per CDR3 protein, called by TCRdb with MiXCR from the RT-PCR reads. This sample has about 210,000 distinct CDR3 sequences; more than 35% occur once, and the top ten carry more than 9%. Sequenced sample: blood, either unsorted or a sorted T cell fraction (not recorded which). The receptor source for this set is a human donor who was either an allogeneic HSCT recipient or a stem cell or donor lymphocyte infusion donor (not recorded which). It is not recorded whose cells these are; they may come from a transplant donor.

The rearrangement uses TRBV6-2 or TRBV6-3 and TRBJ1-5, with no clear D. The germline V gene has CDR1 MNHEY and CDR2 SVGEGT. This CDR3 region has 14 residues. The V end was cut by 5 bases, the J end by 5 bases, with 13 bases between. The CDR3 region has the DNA TGTGCCAGCAGTGGGCTATTGGGCGATCAGCCCCAGCATTTT. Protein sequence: CASSGLLGDQPQHF.

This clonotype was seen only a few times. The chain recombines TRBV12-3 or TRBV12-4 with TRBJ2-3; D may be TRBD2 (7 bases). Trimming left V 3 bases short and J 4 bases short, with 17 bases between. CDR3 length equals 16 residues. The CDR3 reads CASSLRIGGLADTQYF. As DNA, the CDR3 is TGTGCCAGCAGTTTGCGTATCGGGGGGCTAGCAGATACGCAGTATTTT.

The CDR3, as DNA: TGTGCCAGCAGTGCTTCGGGGAGGCAGTACTTC. The encoded protein is CASSASGRQYF. This chain joins TRBV25-1 and TRBJ2-7; perhaps TRBD2 as D (5 bases). CDR3 length: 11 amino acids. The V gene lost 4 bases and the J gene lost 9 bases, with 10 bases spanning the gap. Germline V gives CDR1 MGHDK, CDR2 SYGVNS.

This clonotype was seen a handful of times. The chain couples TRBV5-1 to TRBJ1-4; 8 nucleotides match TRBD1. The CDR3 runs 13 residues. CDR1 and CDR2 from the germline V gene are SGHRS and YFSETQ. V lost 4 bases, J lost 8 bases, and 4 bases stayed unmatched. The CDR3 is CASSVTGEEKLFF. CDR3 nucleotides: TGCGCCAGCAGCGTGACAGGGGAGGAAAAACTGTTTTTT.

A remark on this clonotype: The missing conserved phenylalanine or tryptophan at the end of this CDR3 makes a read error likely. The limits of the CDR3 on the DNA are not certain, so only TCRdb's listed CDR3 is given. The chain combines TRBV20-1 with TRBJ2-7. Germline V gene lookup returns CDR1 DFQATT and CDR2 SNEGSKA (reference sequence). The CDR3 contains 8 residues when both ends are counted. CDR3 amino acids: CSTNRLHL.

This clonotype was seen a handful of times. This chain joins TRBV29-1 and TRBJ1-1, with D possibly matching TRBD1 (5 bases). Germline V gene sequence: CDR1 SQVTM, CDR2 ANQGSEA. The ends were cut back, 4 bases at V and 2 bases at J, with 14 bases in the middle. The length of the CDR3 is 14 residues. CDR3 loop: CSVVVQGSNTEAFF. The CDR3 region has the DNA TGCAGCGTTGTGGTTCAGGGCTCCAACACTGAAGCTTTCTTT.

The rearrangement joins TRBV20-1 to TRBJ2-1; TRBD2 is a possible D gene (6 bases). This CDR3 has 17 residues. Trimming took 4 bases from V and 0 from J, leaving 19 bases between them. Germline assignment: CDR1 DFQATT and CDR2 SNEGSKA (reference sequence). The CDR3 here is CSATGPKRASSYNEQFF. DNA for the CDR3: TGCAGTGCTACAGGACCCAAGCGGGCCAGCTCCTACAATGAGCAGTTCTTC.

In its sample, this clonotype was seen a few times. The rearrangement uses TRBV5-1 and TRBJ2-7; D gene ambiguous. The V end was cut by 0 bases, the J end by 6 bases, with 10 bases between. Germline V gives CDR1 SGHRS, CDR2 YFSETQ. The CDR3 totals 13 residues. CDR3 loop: CASSLASSPEQYF. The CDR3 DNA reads TGCGCCAGCAGCTTGGCCTCCTCCCCCGAGCAGTACTTC.

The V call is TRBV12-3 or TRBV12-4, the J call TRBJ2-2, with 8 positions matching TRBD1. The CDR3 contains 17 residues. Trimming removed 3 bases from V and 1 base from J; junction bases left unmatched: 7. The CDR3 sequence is CASSFWAGTGNTGELFF. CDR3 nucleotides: TGTGCCAGCAGTTTTTGGGCCGGGACAGGGAACACCGGGGAGCTGTTTTTT.

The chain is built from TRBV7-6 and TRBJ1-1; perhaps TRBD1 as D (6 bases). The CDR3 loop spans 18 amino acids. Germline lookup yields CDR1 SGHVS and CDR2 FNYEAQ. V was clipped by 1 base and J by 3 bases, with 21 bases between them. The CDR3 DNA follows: TGTGCCAGCAGCTTAGGTCAACCAGGGGCCCCGATCGACACTGAAGCTTTCTTT. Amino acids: CASSLGQPGAPIDTEAFF.

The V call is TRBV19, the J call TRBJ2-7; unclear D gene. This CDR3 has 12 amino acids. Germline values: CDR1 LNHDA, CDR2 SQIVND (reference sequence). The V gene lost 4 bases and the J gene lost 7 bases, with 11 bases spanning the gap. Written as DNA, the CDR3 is TGTGCCAGTAGTAGCGGTGGGAAGGAGCAGTACTTC. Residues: CASSSGGKEQYF.

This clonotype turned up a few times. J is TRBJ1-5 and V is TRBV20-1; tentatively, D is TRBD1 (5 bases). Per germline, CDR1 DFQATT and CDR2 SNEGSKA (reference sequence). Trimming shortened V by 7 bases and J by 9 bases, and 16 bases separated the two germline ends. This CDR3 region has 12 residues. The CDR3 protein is CSVPGGRAPQHF. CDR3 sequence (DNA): TGCAGTGTCCCCGGGGGGAGGGCGCCCCAGCATTTT.

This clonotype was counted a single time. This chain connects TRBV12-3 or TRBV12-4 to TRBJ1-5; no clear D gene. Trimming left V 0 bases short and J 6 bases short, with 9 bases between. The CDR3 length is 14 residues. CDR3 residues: CASSLAVETQPQHF. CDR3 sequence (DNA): TGTGCCAGCAGTTTAGCAGTGGAGACTCAGCCCCAGCATTTT.

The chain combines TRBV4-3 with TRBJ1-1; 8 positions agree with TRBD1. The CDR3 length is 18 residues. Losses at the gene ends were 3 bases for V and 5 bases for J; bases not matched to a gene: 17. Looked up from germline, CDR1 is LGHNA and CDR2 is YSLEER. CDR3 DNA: TGCGCCAGCAGCCAGATCGGACAGGGTGCAAAGAGGGCTACTGAAGCTTTCTTT. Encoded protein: CASSQIGQGAKRATEAFF.

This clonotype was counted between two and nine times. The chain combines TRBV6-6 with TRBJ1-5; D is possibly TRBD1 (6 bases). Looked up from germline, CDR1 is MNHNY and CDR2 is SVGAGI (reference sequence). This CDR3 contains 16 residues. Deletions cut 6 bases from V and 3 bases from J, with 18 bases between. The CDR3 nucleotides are TGTGCCAGCAGGCAAACCACAGGGTCCTACAATCAGCCCCAGCATTTT. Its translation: CASRQTTGSYNQPQHF.

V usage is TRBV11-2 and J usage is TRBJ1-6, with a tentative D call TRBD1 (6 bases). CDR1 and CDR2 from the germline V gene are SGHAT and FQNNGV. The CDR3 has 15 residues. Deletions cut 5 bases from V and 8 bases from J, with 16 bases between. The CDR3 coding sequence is TGTGCCAGCAGCCCAAACCAGGGGTTGGATTCACCCCTCCACTTT. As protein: CASSPNQGLDSPLHF.

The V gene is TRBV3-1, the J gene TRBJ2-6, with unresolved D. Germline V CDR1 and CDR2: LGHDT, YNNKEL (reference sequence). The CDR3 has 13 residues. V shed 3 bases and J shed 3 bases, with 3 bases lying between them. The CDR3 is CASSHGGANVLTF. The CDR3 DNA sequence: TGTGCCAGCAGCCACGGTGGGGCCAACGTCCTGACTTTC.

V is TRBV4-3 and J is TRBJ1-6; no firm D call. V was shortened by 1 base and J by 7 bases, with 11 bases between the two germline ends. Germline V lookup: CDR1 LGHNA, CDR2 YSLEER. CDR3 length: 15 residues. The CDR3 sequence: CASSQVVPGNSPLHF. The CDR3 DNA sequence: TGCGCCAGCAGCCAAGTGGTCCCCGGGAATTCACCCCTCCACTTT.

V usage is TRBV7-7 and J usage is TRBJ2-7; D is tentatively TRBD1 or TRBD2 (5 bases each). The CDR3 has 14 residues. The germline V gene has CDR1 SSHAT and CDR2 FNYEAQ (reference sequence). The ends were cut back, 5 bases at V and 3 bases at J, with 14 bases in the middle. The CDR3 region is CASSPGTTSYEQYF. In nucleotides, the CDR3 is TGTGCCAGCAGCCCCGGGACGACCAGCTACGAGCAGTACTTC.

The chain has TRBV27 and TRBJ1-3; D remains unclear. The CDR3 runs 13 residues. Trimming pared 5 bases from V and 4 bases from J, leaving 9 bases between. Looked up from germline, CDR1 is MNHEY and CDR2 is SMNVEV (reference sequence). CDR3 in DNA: TGTGCCAGCAGTACCGGGAGGGGAAACACCATATATTTT. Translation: CASSTGRGNTIYF.

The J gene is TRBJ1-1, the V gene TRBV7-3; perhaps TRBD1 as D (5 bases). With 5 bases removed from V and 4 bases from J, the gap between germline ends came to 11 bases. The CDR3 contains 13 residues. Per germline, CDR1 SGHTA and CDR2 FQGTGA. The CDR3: CASSTGWGTEAFF. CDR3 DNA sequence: TGTGCCAGCAGCACAGGTTGGGGCACTGAAGCTTTCTTT.

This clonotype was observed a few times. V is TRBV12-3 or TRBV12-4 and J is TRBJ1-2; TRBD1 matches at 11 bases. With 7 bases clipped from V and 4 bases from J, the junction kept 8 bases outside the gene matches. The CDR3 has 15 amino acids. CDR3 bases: TGTGCCAGCAAACCCGGACAGGGGGCGGCCTATGGCTACACCTTC. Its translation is CASKPGQGAAYGYTF.

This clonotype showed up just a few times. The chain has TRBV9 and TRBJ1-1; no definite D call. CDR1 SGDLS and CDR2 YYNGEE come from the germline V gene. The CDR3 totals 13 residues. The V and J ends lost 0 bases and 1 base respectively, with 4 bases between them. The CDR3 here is CASSVVSNTEAFF. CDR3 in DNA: TGTGCCAGCAGCGTAGTGTCGAACACTGAAGCTTTCTTT.

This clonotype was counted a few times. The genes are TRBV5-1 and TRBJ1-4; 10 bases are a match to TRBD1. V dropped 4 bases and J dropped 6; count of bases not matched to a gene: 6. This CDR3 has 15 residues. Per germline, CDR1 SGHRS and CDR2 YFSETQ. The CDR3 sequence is CASSPTGQGDEKLFF. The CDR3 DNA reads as TGCGCCAGCAGCCCTACCGGACAGGGGGATGAAAAACTGTTTTTT.

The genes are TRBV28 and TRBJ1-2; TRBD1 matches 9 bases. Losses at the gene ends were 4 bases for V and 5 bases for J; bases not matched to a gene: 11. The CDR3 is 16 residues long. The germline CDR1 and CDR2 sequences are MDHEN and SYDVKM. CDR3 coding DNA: TGTGCCAGCAGTTCTCGGACAGGGGCCCGCCCTTATGGCTACACCTTC. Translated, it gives CASSSRTGARPYGYTF.

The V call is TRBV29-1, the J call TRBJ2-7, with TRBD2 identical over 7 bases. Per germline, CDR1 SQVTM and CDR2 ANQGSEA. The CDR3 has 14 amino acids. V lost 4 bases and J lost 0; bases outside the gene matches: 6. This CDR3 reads CSVGSGVVSYEQYF. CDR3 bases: TGCAGCGTTGGGAGCGGGGTCGTCTCCTACGAGCAGTACTTC.

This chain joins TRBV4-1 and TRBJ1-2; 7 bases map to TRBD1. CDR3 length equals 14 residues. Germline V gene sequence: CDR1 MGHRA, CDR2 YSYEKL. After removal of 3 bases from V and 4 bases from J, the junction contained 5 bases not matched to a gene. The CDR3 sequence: CASSQSRDSYGYTF. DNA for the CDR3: TGCGCCAGCAGCCAGTCCCGGGACAGCTATGGCTACACCTTC.

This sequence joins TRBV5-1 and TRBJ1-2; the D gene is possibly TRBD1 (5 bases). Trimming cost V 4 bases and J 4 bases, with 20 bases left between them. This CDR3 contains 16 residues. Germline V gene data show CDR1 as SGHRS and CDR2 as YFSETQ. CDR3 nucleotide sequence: TGCGCCAGCAGCCGGGACCGGGCCCAAGGTAGCTATGGCTACACCTTC. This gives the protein CASSRDRAQGSYGYTF.

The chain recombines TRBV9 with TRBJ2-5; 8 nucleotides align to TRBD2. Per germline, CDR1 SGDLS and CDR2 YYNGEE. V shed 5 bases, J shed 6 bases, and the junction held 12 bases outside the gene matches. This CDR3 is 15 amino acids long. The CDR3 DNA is TGTGCCAGCAGTTCGAGCGGGGGAGTATCAAAGACCCAGTACTTC. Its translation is CASSSSGGVSKTQYF.

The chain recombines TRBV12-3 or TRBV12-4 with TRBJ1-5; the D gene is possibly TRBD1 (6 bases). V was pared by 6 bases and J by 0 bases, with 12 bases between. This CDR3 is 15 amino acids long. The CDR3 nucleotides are TGTGCCAGCAGCCCCACAGGGACTAGCAATCAGCCCCAGCATTTT. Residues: CASSPTGTSNQPQHF.